The rows below give T cell receptor beta chains drawn from one sample of a study of breast tumors, draining lymph nodes, adjacent tissues. TCRdb used MiXCR to reprocess the multiplex PCR reads, holding one entry per CDR3 protein. The data hold tens of thousands of distinct CDR3 sequences, with roughly 24% observed a single time. The sample consisted of breast tumor tissue. The receptors stem from a female donor with breast cancer. Some clones in this sample may be carry-over from other donors' samples. The CDR3 runs from the conserved cysteine through the conserved F or W. A D gene is named only where the DNA matches it firmly. Not every row has a clone size; where given, it reads once, few, many or a size class.

V gene	clone size	D gene	J gene	CDR3 protein	CDR3 DNA
TRBV9	many	NA	TRBJ2-1	CASSVGGVRLNEQFF	TGTGCCAGCAGCGTAGGCGGTGTTCGTCTCAATGAGCAGTTCTTC
TRBV5-6	NA	NA	TRBJ2-1	CASSLVENNEQFF	TGTGCCAGCAGCTTGGTTGAGAACAATGAGCAGTTCTTC
TRBV3-1	many	NA	TRBJ2-7	CASSQDRIVGLYEQYF	TGTGCCAGCAGCCAAGATAGGATAGTGGGGCTCTACGAGCAGTACTTC
TRBV6-1	NA	TRBD1	TRBJ1-6	CASSEVPGGSYNSPLHF	TGTGCCAGCAGTGAAGTTCCAGGGGGCTCCTATAATTCACCCCTCCACTTT
TRBV6-5	once	TRBD1	TRBJ2-7	CASSYGTGTEQYF	TGTGCCAGCAGTTACGGGACAGGGACCGAGCAGTACTTC
TRBV7-6	NA	NA	TRBJ2-6	CASSSPGEGAGANVLTF	TGTGCCAGCAGCTCGCCTGGAGAGGGGGCTGGGGCCAACGTCCTGACTTTC
TRBV20-1	many	NA	TRBJ2-7	CSVRRAYEQYF	TGCAGTGTTCGCAGAGCCTACGAGCAGTACTTC
TRBV9	many	TRBD1	TRBJ1-3	CASSVGWGQGTGNTIYF	TGTGCCAGCAGCGTAGGGTGGGGACAGGGAACTGGAAACACCATATATTTT
TRBV20-1	many	TRBD1	TRBJ1-6	CSARVSGGESPLHF	TGCAGTGCTAGAGTGTCAGGGGGCGAATCACCCCTCCACTTT
TRBV16	few	TRBD2	TRBJ2-7	CASSQRLAGHYEQYF	TGTGCCAGCAGCCAACGACTAGCGGGCCACTACGAGCAGTACTTC
TRBV9	NA	NA	TRBJ2-7	CASSVGRTPYEQYF	TGTGCCAGCAGCGTAGGACGGACACCCTACGAGCAGTACTTC
TRBV4-2	medium-sized	NA	TRBJ1-5	CASSHDHSSNQPQHF	TGTGCCAGCAGCCACGACCATAGTAGCAATCAGCCCCAGCATTTT
TRBV6-4	many	NA	TRBJ2-3	CASSEGRGGTDTQYF	TGTGCCAGCAGTGAAGGAAGAGGGGGCACAGATACGCAGTATTTT
TRBV19	many	NA	TRBJ1-2	CASSITGLYGYTF	TGTGCCAGTAGTATAACCGGCCTCTATGGCTACACCTTC
TRBV20-1	medium-sized	TRBD1	TRBJ2-7	CSASLGQGGPYEQYF	TGCAGTGCTAGCCTGGGACAGGGAGGGCCCTACGAGCAGTACTTC
TRBV7-9	NA	NA	TRBJ2-1	CASSLTGDSNEQFF	TGTGCCAGCAGCTTAACAGGCGACTCCAATGAGCAGTTCTTC
TRBV10-1	many	NA	TRBJ1-6	CASSESSASPLHF	TGCGCCAGCAGTGAGTCGTCAGCGTCACCCCTCCACTTT
TRBV28	NA	NA	TRBJ1-2	CASSPTAPYGYTF	TGTGCCAGCAGTCCCACGGCCCCCTATGGCTACACCTTC
TRBV5-6	few	TRBD2	TRBJ2-5	CASSSGGGGGETQYF	TGTGCCAGCAGCTCCGGGGGGGGAGGGGGAGAGACCCAGTACTTC
TRBV5-1	NA	NA	TRBJ2-7	CASSLARQGLGHEQCF	TGCGCCAGCAGCTTGGCCCGCCAGGGGCTAGGGCACGAGCAGTGCTTC
TRBV4-2	many	NA	TRBJ2-3	CASSQGIPRTDTQYF	TGTGCCAGCAGCCAAGGGATTCCTCGCACAGATACGCAGTATTTT
TRBV11-2	NA	NA	TRBJ2-1	CASRGTSNEQFF	TGTGCCAGCAGGGGGACTTCTAATGAGCAGTTCTTC
TRBV5-6	medium-sized	TRBD1	TRBJ1-3	CASCDRGAGNTIYF	TGTGCCAGCTGTGACAGGGGTGCTGGAAACACCATATATTTT
TRBV5-1	many	NA	TRBJ2-2	CASSLADYTGELFF	TGCGCCAGCAGCTTGGCCGACTACACCGGGGAGCTGTTTTTT
TRBV6-1	many	NA	TRBJ1-2	CASSERGGYGYTF	TGTGCCAGCAGTGAAAGGGGTGGCTATGGCTACACCTTC
TRBV28	many	NA	TRBJ2-7	CAAHSGRLYEQYF	TGTGCCGCTCACTCGGGCAGGCTCTACGAGCAGTACTTC
TRBV18	once	TRBD2	TRBJ2-1	CASSRLAGGPSYNEQFF	TGTGCCAGCTCTCGCCTAGCGGGGGGGCCCTCCTACAATGAGCAGTTCTTC
TRBV10-3	NA	NA	TRBJ1-1	CAISRGAQQGNTEAFF	TGTGCCATCAGTCGGGGGGCCCAACAGGGGAACACTGAAGCTTTCTTT
TRBV18	many	NA	TRBJ1-2	CASTLGSYGYTF	TGTGCCAGCACACTTGGCTCCTATGGCTACACCTTC
TRBV7-3	many	NA	TRBJ2-7	CASSSNPPAGWF	TGTGCCAGCAGCTCAAACCCCCCGGCGGGATGGTTC
TRBV6-4	many	NA	TRBJ1-6	CASSSRTREENSPLHF	TGTGCCAGCAGTTCTCGGACACGGGAGGAGAATTCACCCCTCCACTTT
TRBV6-1	many	NA	TRBJ1-6	CASSEVGGSSYNSPLHF	TGTGCCAGCAGTGAAGTTGGGGGTAGCTCCTATAATTCACCCCTCCACTTT
TRBV20-1	many	TRBD1	TRBJ1-2	CSATAVTGGRDGYTF	TGCAGTGCTACCGCCGTGACAGGGGGCAGAGATGGCTACACCTTC
TRBV30	many	TRBD2	TRBJ2-5	CAFRLAGGETQYF	TGTGCCTTTCGACTAGCGGGAGGAGAGACCCAGTACTTC
TRBV20-1	many	NA	TRBJ2-7	CSARVGVADEQYF	TGCAGTGCTAGAGTAGGGGTAGCCGACGAGCAGTACTTC
TRBV28	many	TRBD1	TRBJ1-2	CASSLSTGFGYGYTF	TGTGCCAGCAGTTTATCGACAGGGTTTGGGTATGGCTACACCTTC
TRBV5-6	NA	TRBD1	TRBJ1-4	CASSFTGGGGTNEKLFF	TGTGCCAGCAGTTTCACAGGGGGCGGGGGCACTAATGAAAAACTGTTTTTT
TRBV6-5	many	NA	TRBJ2-6	CASSLQGSNSGANVLTF	TGTGCCAGCAGTTTGCAGGGGTCGAACTCTGGGGCCAACGTCCTGACTTTC
TRBV19	many	TRBD1	TRBJ2-7	CASSPGQGLVEQYF	TGTGCCAGTAGCCCGGGACAGGGGCTGGTCGAGCAGTACTTC
TRBV4-1	NA	NA	TRBJ1-2	CASSQNRDTANYGYTF	TGTGCCAGCAGCCAGAACCGGGACACAGCTAACTATGGCTACACCTTC
TRBV3-1	NA	NA	TRBJ2-7	CASSQGGEQCF	TGTGCCAGCAGCCAGGGAGGCGAGCAGTGCTTC
TRBV7-8	NA	NA	TRBJ2-5	CASKGVGEAQYF	TGTGCCAGCAAGGGGGTGGGGGAGGCCCAGTACTTC
TRBV30	many	TRBD1	TRBJ2-1	CAWMGQVDYNEQFF	TGTGCCTGGATGGGACAGGTGGACTACAATGAGCAGTTCTTC
TRBV3-1	few	NA	TRBJ1-4	CASSLQGTNEKLFF	TGTGCCAGCAGCCTCCAGGGTACTAATGAAAAACTGTTTTTT